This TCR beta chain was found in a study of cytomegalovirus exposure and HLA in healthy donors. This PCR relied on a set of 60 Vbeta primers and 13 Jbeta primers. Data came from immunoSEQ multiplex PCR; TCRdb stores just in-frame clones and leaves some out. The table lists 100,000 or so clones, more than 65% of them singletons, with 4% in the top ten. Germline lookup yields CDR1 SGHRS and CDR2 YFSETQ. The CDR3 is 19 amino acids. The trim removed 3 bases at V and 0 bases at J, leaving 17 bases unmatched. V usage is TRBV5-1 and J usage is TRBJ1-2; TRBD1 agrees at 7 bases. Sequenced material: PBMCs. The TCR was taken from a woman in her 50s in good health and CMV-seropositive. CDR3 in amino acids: CASSSERPGQKITNYGYTF. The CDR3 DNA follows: TGCGCCAGCAGCTCGGAACGACCGGGACAGAAAATAACTAACTATGGCTACACCTTC.